This note documents a single TCR beta chain sequence. Its target is not known. This specimen comes from a study of cytomegalovirus exposure and HLA in healthy donors. V was clipped by 0 bases and J by 0 bases, with 7 bases between them. The CDR3 loop spans 14 amino acids. CDR1 and CDR2 (germline): SGHRS, YFSETQ. PCR used 60 Vbeta primers and 13 Jbeta primers. Assay used: immunoSEQ multiplex PCR; TCRdb lists only in-frame clones, some missing. The sample has about 160,000 clones, approximately 84% seen once. Study conclusions and caveats: DRB1 had the most TCR associations and HLA-C the fewest, a later analysis found, with rates varying by HLA locus. Overall, approximately 150 TCR beta chains were annotated as cytomegalovirus-associated.

This sequence joins TRBV5-1 and TRBJ2-7; D call uncertain. The sequence derives from a man in his forties or fifties in good health and CMV-seropositive. Sequenced input: PBMCs. The CDR3 DNA follows: TGCGCCAGCAGCTTGGCAGGATCCTCCTACGAGCAGTACTTC. Protein: CASSLAGSSYEQYF.